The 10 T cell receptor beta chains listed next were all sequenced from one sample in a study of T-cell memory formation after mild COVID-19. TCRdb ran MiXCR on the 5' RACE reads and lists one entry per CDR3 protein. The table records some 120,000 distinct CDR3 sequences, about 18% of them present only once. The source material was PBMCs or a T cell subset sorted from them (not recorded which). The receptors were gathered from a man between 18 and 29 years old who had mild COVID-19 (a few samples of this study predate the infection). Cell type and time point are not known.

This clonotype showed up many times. The CDR3, as DNA: TGCAGTGCGGATGGCAGGGGAGAGACCCAGTACTTC. This gives the protein CSADGRGETQYF. V is TRBV20-1 and J is TRBJ2-5, with D perhaps matching TRBD1 (6 bases). The V end lost 6 bases, the J end lost 4 bases, and 12 bases lay between the germline ends. The CDR3 is made up of 12 amino acids. Germline CDR1 reads DFQATT; CDR2 reads SNEGSKA (reference sequence).

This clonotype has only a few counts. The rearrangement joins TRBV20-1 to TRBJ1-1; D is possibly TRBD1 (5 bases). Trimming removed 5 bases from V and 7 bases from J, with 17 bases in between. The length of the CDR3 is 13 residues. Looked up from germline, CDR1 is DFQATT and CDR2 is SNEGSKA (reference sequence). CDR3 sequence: CSALQVTPREAFF. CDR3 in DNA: TGCAGTGCTTTACAGGTGACGCCCCGTGAAGCTTTCTTT.

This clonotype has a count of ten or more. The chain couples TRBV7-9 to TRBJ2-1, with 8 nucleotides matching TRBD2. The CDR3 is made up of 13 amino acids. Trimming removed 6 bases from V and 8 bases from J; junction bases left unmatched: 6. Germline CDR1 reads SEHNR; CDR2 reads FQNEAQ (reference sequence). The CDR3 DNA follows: TGTGCCAGCAGGGGTAGCGGGAAGGATGAGCAGTTCTTC. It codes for CASRGSGKDEQFF.

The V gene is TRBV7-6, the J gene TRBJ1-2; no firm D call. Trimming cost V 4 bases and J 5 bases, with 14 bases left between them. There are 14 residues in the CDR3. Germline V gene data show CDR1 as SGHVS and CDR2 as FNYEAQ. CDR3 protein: CASSSLRSEYGYTF. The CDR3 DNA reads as TGTGCCAGCAGCTCCTTGCGTTCGGAATATGGCTACACCTTC.

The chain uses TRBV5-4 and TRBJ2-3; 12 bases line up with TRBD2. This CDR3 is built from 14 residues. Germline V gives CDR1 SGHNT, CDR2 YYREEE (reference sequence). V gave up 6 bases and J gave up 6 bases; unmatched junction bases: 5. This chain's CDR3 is CASNAGTSGDTQYF. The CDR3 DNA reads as TGTGCCAGCAACGCTGGGACTAGCGGGGATACGCAGTATTTT.

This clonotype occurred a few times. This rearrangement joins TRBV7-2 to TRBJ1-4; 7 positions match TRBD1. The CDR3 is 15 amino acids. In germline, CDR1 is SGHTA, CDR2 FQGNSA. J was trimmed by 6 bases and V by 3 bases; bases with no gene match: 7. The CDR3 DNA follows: TGTGCCAGCAGCTTGGTCAGGGGGAATTATGAAAAACTGTTTTTT. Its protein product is CASSLVRGNYEKLFF.

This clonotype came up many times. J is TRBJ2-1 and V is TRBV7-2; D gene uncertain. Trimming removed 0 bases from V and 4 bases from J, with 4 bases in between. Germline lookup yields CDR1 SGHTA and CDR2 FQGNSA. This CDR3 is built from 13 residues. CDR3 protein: CASSLAEYNEQFF. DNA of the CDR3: TGTGCCAGCAGCTTAGCGGAATACAATGAGCAGTTCTTC.

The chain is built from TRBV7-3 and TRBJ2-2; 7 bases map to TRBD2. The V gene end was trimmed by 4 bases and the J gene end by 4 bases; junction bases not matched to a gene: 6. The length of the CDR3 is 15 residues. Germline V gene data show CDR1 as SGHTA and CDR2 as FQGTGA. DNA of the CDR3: TGTGCCAGCAGCTCATCGTCGGGGGGCACCGGGGAGCTGTTTTTT. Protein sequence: CASSSSSGGTGELFF.

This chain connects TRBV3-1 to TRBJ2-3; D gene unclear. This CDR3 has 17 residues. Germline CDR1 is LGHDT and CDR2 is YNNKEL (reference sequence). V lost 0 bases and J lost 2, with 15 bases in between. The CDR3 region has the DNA TGTGCCAGCAGCCAAGATGTGGGTGGGATGCCCACAGATACGCAGTATTTT. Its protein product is CASSQDVGGMPTDTQYF.

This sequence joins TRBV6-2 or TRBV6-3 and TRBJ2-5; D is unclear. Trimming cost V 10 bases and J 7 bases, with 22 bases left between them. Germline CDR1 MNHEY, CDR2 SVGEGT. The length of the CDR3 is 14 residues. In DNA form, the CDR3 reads TGTGCCACCCCCTCGGTCACTGGAAGAGGGACCCAGTACTTC. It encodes CATPSVTGRGTQYF.